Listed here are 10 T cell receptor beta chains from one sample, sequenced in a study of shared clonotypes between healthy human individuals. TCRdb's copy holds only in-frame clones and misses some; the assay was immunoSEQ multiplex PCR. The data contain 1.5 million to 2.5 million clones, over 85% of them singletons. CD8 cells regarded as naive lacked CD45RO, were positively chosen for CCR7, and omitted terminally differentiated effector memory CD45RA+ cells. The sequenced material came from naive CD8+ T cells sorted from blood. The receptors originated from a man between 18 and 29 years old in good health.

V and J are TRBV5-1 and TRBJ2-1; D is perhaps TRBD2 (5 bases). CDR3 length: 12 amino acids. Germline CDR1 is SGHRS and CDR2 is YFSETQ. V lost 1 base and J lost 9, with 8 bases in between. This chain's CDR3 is CASSLYAGEQFF. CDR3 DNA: TGCGCCAGCAGCTTGTACGCGGGTGAGCAGTTCTTC.

Written as DNA, the CDR3 is TGTGCCAGCAGCTTCACAGGGGCGCCTAACTATGGCTACACCTTC. Protein product: CASSFTGAPNYGYTF. The rearrangement joins TRBV5-6 to TRBJ1-2; 7 bases match TRBD1. Germline-derived CDR1 and CDR2 are SGHDT and YYEEEE. The CDR3 totals 15 residues. V gave up 2 bases and J gave up 0 bases; unmatched junction bases: 4.

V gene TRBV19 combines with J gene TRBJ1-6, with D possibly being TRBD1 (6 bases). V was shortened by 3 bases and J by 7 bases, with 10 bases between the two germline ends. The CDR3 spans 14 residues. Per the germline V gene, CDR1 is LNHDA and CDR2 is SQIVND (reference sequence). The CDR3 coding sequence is TGTGCCAGTAGTATTTGGGGGCCAAATTCACCCCTCCACTTT. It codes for CASSIWGPNSPLHF.

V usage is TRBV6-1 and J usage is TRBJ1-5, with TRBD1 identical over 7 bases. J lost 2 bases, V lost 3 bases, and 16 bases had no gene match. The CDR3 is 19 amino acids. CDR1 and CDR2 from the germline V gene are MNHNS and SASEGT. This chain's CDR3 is CASSDLGRDRVWGNQPQHF. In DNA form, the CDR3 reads TGTGCCAGCAGTGACCTTGGTCGAGACAGGGTTTGGGGCAATCAGCCCCAGCATTTT.

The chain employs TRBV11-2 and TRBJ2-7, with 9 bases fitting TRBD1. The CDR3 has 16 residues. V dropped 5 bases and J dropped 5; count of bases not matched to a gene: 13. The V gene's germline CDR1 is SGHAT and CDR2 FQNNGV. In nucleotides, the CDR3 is TGTGCCAGCAGCCGTGGCTGGGGGACAGGGTTGAACGAGCAGTACTTC. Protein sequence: CASSRGWGTGLNEQYF.

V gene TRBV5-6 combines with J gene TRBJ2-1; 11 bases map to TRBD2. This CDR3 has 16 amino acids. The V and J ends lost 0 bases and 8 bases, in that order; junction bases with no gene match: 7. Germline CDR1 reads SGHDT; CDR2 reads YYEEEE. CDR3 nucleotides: TGTGCCAGCAGCTTGGGTCTAGCGGGGGGAGGTTATGAGCAGTTCTTC. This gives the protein CASSLGLAGGGYEQFF.

CDR3 DNA sequence: TGTGCCAGCAGTGCGACGGATTACAGGAAGCAGTTCTTC. This sequence encodes CASSATDYRKQFF. The chain carries TRBV25-1 and TRBJ2-1, with D possibly matching TRBD1 (5 bases). The CDR3 contains 13 residues. V dropped 4 bases and J dropped 11 bases, with 15 bases sitting between them. The germline V gene encodes CDR1 MGHDK and CDR2 SYGVNS.

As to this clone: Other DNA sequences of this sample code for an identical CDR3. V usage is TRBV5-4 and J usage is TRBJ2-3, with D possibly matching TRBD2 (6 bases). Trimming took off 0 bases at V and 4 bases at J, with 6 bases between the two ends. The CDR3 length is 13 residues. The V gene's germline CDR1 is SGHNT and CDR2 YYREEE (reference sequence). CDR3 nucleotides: TGTGCCAGCAGCTTGGGGGGGGCAGATACGCAGTATTTT. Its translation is CASSLGGADTQYF. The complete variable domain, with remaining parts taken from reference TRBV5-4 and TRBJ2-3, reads ETGVTQSPTHLIKTRGQQVTLRCSSQSGHNTVSWYQQALGQGPQFIFQYYREEENGRGNFPPRFSGLQFPNYSSELNVNALELDDSALYLCASSLGGADTQYFGPGTRLTVL.

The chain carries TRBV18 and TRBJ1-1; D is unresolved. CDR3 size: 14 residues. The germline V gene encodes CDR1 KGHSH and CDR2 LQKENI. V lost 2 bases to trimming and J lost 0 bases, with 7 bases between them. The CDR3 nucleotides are TGTGCCAGCTCACCAGCGGGGATGAACACTGAAGCTTTCTTT. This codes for CASSPAGMNTEAFF. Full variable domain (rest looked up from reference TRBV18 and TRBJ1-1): NAGVMQNPRHLVRRRGQEARLRCSPMKGHSHVYWYRQLPEEGLKFMVYLQKENIIDESGMPKERFSAEFPKEGPSILRIQQVVRGDSAAYFCASSPAGMNTEAFFGQGTRLTVV.

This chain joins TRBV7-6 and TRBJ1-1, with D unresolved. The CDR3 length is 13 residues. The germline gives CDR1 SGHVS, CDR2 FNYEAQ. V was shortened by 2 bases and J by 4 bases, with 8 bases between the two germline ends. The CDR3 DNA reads TGTGCCAGCAGCTTATCCGTGGGCACTGAAGCTTTCTTT. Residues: CASSLSVGTEAFF.